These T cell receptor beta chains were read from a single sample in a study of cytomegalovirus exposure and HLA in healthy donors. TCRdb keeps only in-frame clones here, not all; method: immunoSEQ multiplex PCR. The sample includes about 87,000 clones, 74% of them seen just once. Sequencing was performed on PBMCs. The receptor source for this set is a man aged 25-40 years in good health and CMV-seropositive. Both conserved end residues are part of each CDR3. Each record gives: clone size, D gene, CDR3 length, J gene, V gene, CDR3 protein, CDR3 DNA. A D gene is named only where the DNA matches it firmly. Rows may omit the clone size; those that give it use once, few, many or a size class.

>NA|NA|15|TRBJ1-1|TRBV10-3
CAIRGQDRENTEAFF
TGTGCCATCAGAGGTCAGGACAGAGAGAACACTGAAGCTTTCTTT
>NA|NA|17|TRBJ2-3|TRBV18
CASSPNFHGEFTDTQYF
TGTGCCAGCTCACCAAATTTCCACGGGGAGTTCACAGATACGCAGTATTTT
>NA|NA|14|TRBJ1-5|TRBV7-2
CASSLVSRNQPQHF
TGTGCCAGCAGCTTAGTCTCCAGGAATCAGCCCCAGCATTTT
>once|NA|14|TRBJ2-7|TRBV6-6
CASSYSPDINEQYF
TGTGCCAGCAGTTACTCTCCCGACATCAACGAGCAGTACTTC
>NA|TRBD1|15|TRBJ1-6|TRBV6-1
CASSDGQGSNSPLHF
TGTGCCAGCAGTGATGGACAGGGCAGTAATTCACCCCTCCACTTT
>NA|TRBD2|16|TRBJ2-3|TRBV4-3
CASSQVTGGRGGTQYF
TGCGCCAGCAGCCAAGTAACAGGAGGTCGGGGGGGTACGCAGTATTTT
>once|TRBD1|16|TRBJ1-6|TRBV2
CASRQGFTTYNSPLHF
TGTGCCAGCCGACAGGGATTTACCACCTATAATTCACCCCTCCACTTT
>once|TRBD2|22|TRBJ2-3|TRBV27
CASSPIDRARTSGRADTDTQYF
TGTGCCAGCAGCCCGATCGACAGGGCCCGGACTAGCGGGAGGGCCGATACAGATACGCAGTATTTT
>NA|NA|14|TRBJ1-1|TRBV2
CASTPDFTNTEAFF
TGTGCCAGTACCCCGGACTTCACGAACACTGAAGCTTTCTTT
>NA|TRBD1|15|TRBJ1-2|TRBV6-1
CASSGPGQGFYGYTF
TGTGCCAGCAGTGGACCCGGACAGGGATTCTATGGCTACACCTTC
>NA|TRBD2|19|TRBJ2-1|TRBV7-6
CASSFLASGRDGSYNEQFF
TGTGCCAGCAGCTTCCTGGCTAGCGGGAGGGATGGCTCCTACAATGAGCAGTTCTTC
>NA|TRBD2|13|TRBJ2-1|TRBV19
CASSWAGDNEQFF
TGTGCCAGTAGTTGGGCGGGGGACAATGAGCAGTTCTTC
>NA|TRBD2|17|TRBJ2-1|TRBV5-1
CASSSKREGLHVNEQFF
TGCGCCAGCAGCTCAAAGCGGGAGGGCCTTCACGTTAATGAGCAGTTCTTC
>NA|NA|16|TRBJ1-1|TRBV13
CASSLASLRAFSGAFF
TGTGCCAGCAGCTTAGCCTCTCTCAGGGCGTTTTCGGGAGCTTTCTTT
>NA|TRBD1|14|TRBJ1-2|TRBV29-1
CSVGGQGAGYGYTF
TGCAGCGTTGGAGGCCAGGGGGCAGGCTATGGCTACACCTTC
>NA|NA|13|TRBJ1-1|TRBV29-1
CSVLGQWEGEAFF
TGCAGCGTACTCGGACAGTGGGAGGGTGAAGCTTTCTTT
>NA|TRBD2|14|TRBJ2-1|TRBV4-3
CASSPASGYGEQFF
TGCGCCAGCAGCCCGGCTAGCGGGTATGGTGAGCAGTTCTTC
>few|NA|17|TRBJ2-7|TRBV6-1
CASSEAQFGSGSYEQYF
TGTGCCAGCAGTGAAGCGCAATTCGGGAGCGGATCCTACGAGCAGTACTTC
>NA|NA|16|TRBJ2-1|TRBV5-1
CASSLGHLGSGNEQFF
TGCGCCAGCAGCTTAGGCCACCTTGGGAGCGGTAATGAGCAGTTCTTC
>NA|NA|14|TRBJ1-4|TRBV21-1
CASSKGPVMEKLFF
TGTGCCAGCAGCAAAGGGCCAGTAATGGAAAAACTGTTTTTT
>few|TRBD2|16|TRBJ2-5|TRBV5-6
CASSSWTSGGAETQYF
TGTGCCAGCAGCTCCTGGACTAGCGGGGGGGCCGAGACCCAGTACTTC
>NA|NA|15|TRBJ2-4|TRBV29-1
CSVEKGQGFKNIQYF
TGCAGCGTTGAAAAGGGGCAGGGCTTCAAAAACATTCAGTACTTC
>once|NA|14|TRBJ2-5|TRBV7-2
CASSLVRSQETQYF
TGTGCCAGCAGCTTAGTTCGGAGCCAAGAGACCCAGTACTTC
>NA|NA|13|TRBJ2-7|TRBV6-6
CASKTETGYEQYF
TGTGCCAGCAAAACTGAAACAGGGTACGAGCAGTACTTC
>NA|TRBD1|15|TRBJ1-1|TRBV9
CASSTLTGGDTEAFF
TGTGCCAGCAGCACACTGACAGGGGGAGACACTGAAGCTTTCTTT
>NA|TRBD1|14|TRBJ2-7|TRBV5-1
CASSSSGGTYEQYF
TGCGCCAGCAGCTCATCAGGGGGCACGTACGAGCAGTACTTC
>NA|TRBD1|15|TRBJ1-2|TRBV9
CASSVGQGVTYGYTF
TGTGCCAGCAGCGTAGGGCAGGGGGTGACCTATGGCTACACCTTC
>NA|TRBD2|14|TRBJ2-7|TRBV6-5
CASGTSASSYEQYF
TGTGCGTCCGGGACTAGCGCCAGCTCCTACGAGCAGTACTTC
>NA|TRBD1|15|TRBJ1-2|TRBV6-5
CASSQGQGGTYGYTF
TGTGCCAGCAGCCAAGGACAGGGTGGTACCTATGGCTACACCTTC
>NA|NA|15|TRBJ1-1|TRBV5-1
CASSWKGAANTEAFF
TGCGCCAGCAGCTGGAAAGGGGCCGCGAACACTGAAGCTTTCTTT
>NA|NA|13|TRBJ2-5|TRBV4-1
CASSVIMRETQYF
TGCGCCAGCAGCGTGATAATGCGAGAGACCCAGTACTTC
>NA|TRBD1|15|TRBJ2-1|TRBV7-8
CASSLANRGLNEQFF
TGTGCCAGCAGCTTAGCGAACAGGGGCCTCAATGAGCAGTTCTTC
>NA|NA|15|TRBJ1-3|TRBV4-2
CASSQDLGHGNTIYF
TGTGCCAGCAGCCAAGATTTGGGCCATGGAAACACCATATATTTT
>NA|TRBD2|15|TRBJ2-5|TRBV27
CASSLFASGSETQYF
TGTGCCAGCAGTTTATTTGCTAGCGGGAGTGAGACCCAGTACTTC
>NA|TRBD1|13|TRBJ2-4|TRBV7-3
CASSPGQGAIQYF
TGTGCCAGCAGTCCGGGACAGGGGGCGATTCAGTACTTC
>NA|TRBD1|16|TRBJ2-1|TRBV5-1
CASSFIAGTGLDEQFF
TGCGCCAGCAGCTTCATCGCCGGGACAGGGCTCGATGAGCAGTTCTTC
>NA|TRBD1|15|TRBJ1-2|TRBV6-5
CASSYGQGLTYGYTF
TGTGCCAGCAGTTACGGACAGGGTTTAACCTATGGCTACACCTTC
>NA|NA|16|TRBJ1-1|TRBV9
CASSPSRLLMNTEAFF
TGTGCCAGCAGCCCCTCACGCCTGCTAATGAACACTGAAGCTTTCTTT
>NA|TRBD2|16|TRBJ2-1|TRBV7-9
CASSLTLADLYNEQFF
TGTGCCAGCAGTCTCACCCTAGCGGACTTATACAATGAGCAGTTCTTC
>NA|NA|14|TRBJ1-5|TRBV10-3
CAISEGQLNQPQHF
TGTGCCATCAGTGAAGGACAGCTCAATCAGCCCCAGCATTTT
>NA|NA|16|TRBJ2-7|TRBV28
CASTSWGERGSYEQYF
TGTGCCAGCACCTCCTGGGGGGAGAGAGGGTCCTACGAGCAGTACTTC